This TCR beta chain was recorded in a study of OX40 agonist ivuxolimab in advanced cancers. Turning to the study itself: Age averaged roughly 60 years (range roughly 23 to 80), and 70% to 85% were male.

Study conclusions and caveats: Among some nonresponders, normalized T-cell clonal expansion was also low.

Here immunoSEQ multiplex PCR was the method, and the copy in TCRdb shows in-frame clones only, minus some. This sample has 65,000 to 70,000 clones; roughly 73% occur once, and the top ten carry 1.6%. Trimming removed 0 bases at V and 5 bases at J, with 10 bases between. CDR1 and CDR2 (germline): MNHEY, SVGAGI. The CDR3 sequence is 14 residues long. Concerning this clone: Its antigen is as yet unknown.

V and J are TRBV6-5 and TRBJ1-2, with TRBD1 as a possible D gene (6 bases). Sequenced here: CD4+ or CD8+ T cells sorted from blood, sampled in a trial of the OX40 agonist ivuxolimab. The receptor comes from an adult with an advanced solid tumor such as melanoma, head and neck, liver or kidney cancer. Written as DNA, the CDR3 is TGTGCCAGCAGTTACTCGGGGACACCTTATGGCTACACCTTC. It translates to CASSYSGTPYGYTF.